This is a list of T cell receptor beta chains from one sample in a study of Graves' ophthalmopathy and Graves' hyperthyroidism. From the multiplex PCR reads, TCRdb called clonotypes with MiXCR, one entry per CDR3 protein. This sample has around 1.1 million distinct CDR3 sequences, with less than 45% found just once. Sequenced input: peripheral blood or thyroid tissue (not recorded which). The source is an adult man with Graves' hyperthyroidism. Both conserved end residues are part of each CDR3. A D gene is named only where the DNA matches it firmly. Rows give clone size only sometimes, using once, few, many, or a class for an expanded clone.

V	D	length	J	size	DNA	CDR3
TRBV12-3/TRBV12-4	NA	16	TRBJ1-5	NA	TGTGCCAGCAGTTCCTCCCCGACGGCCGGGAATCAGCCCCAGCATTTT	CASSSSPTAGNQPQHF
TRBV25-1	TRBD2	16	TRBJ2-3	NA	TGTGCCAGCAGCTCAGAGACTAGCGGGAGGACAGATACGCAGTATTTT	CASSSETSGRTDTQYF
TRBV5-1	TRBD2	16	TRBJ2-2	many	TGCGCCAGCAGCGGCGGGGGACTCCCCAACACCGGGGAGCTGTTTTTT	CASSGGGLPNTGELFF
TRBV19	NA	16	TRBJ1-3	NA	TGTGCCAGTAGCCCCGGACCGCAGTTCTCTGGAAACACCATATATTTT	CASSPGPQFSGNTIYF
TRBV9	TRBD2	18	TRBJ2-2	NA	TGTGCCAGCAGCGTAACTAGCGGGGGTTACACGAACACCGGGGAGCTGTTTTTT	CASSVTSGGYTNTGELFF
TRBV10-3	NA	18	TRBJ1-5	NA	TGTGCCATCAGTCTTGCCGCTCGGACAGTTTATAGCAATCAGCCCCAGCATTTT	CAISLAARTVYSNQPQHF
TRBV7-9	NA	14	TRBJ1-2	many	TGTGCCAGCAGCTTATTAGGACAGAACTATGGCTACACCTTC	CASSLLGQNYGYTF
TRBV4-2	TRBD1	14	TRBJ1-4	few	TGTGCCAGCAGCCAGGGACAGGGTAAAGAAAAACTGTTTTTT	CASSQGQGKEKLFF
TRBV19	NA	14	TRBJ1-3	few	TGTGCCAGTACTTCTCACCGCTCTGGAAACACCATATATTTT	CASTSHRSGNTIYF
TRBV2	NA	16	TRBJ1-5	NA	TGTGCCAGCAGTCCCCCCGGAGGGGTTATGTTACAGCCCCAGCATTTT	CASSPPGGVMLQPQHF
TRBV10-2	NA	13	TRBJ1-2	NA	TGCGCCAGTATGTCCGAACGTAACTATGGCTACACCTTC	CASMSERNYGYTF
TRBV7-2	NA	11	TRBJ2-7	many	TGTGCCAGCAGCGGCCGCTACGAGCAGTACTTC	CASSGRYEQYF
TRBV20-1	NA	13	TRBJ2-7	NA	TGCAGTGCTAGATGGGCCAGGGATTACGAGCAGTACTTC	CSARWARDYEQYF
TRBV9	TRBD1	17	TRBJ1-5	NA	TGTGCCAGCAGCCATAGCTTTACAGGGGAACAAAATCAGCCCCAGCATTTT	CASSHSFTGEQNQPQHF
TRBV10-2	TRBD1	15	TRBJ2-7	many	TGCGCCAGCAGTGAGGGCCAGGGGGCTTCCTACGAGCAGTACTTC	CASSEGQGASYEQYF
TRBV2	TRBD1	13	TRBJ1-2	once	TGTGCCAGCGTGGGTGGGGACAGCTATGGCTACACCTTC	CASVGGDSYGYTF
TRBV5-4	TRBD2	14	TRBJ2-7	NA	TGTGCCAGCAGCTGGGGACTAGGATCCGACGAGCAGTACTTC	CASSWGLGSDEQYF
TRBV7-8	TRBD1	14	TRBJ1-1	many	TGTGCCAGCAGCCCGGGACAGATCAACACTGAAGCTTTCTTT	CASSPGQINTEAFF
TRBV20-1	NA	13	TRBJ2-7	NA	TGCAGTGCTAGAAGAACGACCGAGGTAGAGCAGTACTTC	CSARRTTEVEQYF
TRBV7-9	NA	14	TRBJ1-2	few	TGTGCCAGCAGCCAAGTCCCCACAGGGTACGGCTACACCTTC	CASSQVPTGYGYTF
TRBV29-1	NA	11	TRBJ1-2	NA	TGCAGCGCCGTGCGGGATGGGGGCTACACCTTC	CSAVRDGGYTF
TRBV5-1	NA	15	TRBJ1-6	NA	TGCGCCAGCAGCTTGGAGGAGGGGCATAATTCACCCCTCCACTTT	CASSLEEGHNSPLHF
TRBV3-1	NA	15	TRBJ1-4	NA	TGTGCCAGCAGCCAAGATGGCAGGACGCGTGAAAAACTGTTTTTT	CASSQDGRTREKLFF
TRBV6-1	NA	16	TRBJ2-7	NA	TGTGCCAGCAGTGAAGCGCGTTACGGGAGCTTCTACGAGCAGTACTTC	CASSEARYGSFYEQYF
TRBV29-1	NA	12	TRBJ1-2	many	TGCAGCGTACCAATTACAGGGTATGGCTACACCTTC	CSVPITGYGYTF
TRBV7-2	NA	13	TRBJ1-2	many	TGTGCCAGCAGCTCGCAGGGGAACTATGGCTACACCTTC	CASSSQGNYGYTF
TRBV5-1	NA	14	TRBJ1-1	many	TGCGCCAGCAGCTGGGGGGGCGCTTACACTGAAGCTTTCTTT	CASSWGGAYTEAFF
TRBV20-1	TRBD1	14	TRBJ1-2	NA	TGCAGTGCTAGAGACAGGGACAGGGGCTATGGCTACACCTTC	CSARDRDRGYGYTF
TRBV9	TRBD1	16	TRBJ1-5	NA	TGTGCCAGCTCCGGGACCGTGACAGGGGATAATCAGCCCCAGCATTTT	CASSGTVTGDNQPQHF
TRBV7-3	NA	15	TRBJ1-1	many	TGTGCCAGCAGCTTAAGGGGGGGGACGGGCACTGAAGCTTTCTTT	CASSLRGGTGTEAFF
TRBV19	NA	13	TRBJ2-7	NA	TGTGCCAGTAGTATAGCGGGGCTCTACGAGCAGTACTTC	CASSIAGLYEQYF
TRBV2	NA	16	TRBJ2-2	many	TGTGCCAGCAGTGAAGCAAATTTCGGGTTGACCGGGGAGCTGTTTTTT	CASSEANFGLTGELFF
TRBV14	NA	15	TRBJ1-1	many	TGTGCCAGCAGCCAAGGCCCGACAGAGTACACTGAAGCTTTCTTT	CASSQGPTEYTEAFF
TRBV10-3	TRBD1	15	TRBJ1-5	NA	TGTGCCAGCCGAACCGGACAGGGGGTCGGGCAGCCCCAGCATTTT	CASRTGQGVGQPQHF
TRBV12-3/TRBV12-4	NA	13	TRBJ1-1	NA	TGTGCCAGCAGTTCCGGACTAGGAGGTGAAGCTTTCTTT	CASSSGLGGEAFF
TRBV7-9	NA	14	TRBJ2-5	NA	TGTGCCAGCAGCAAGAGAGGACGAGAAGAGACCCAGTACTTC	CASSKRGREETQYF
TRBV12-3/TRBV12-4	TRBD1	14	TRBJ2-2	few	TGTGCCAGCCGGGACAGGGGGACCACCGGGGAGCTGTTTTTT	CASRDRGTTGELFF
TRBV10-2	NA	13	TRBJ1-2	many	TGCGCCAGCAGTGAGGACGGTAACTATGGCTACACCTTC	CASSEDGNYGYTF
TRBV6-6	NA	17	TRBJ1-5	NA	TGTGCCAGCAGTATTGTTCAGCAACAGGTTGGGAATCAGCCCCAGCATTTT	CASSIVQQQVGNQPQHF
TRBV7-9	TRBD2	15	TRBJ2-7	NA	TGTGCCAGCAGCTGGAGTGGCGGGAGCTCCTACGAGCAGTACTTC	CASSWSGGSSYEQYF
TRBV20-1	TRBD2	16	TRBJ2-5	few	TGCAGTGCTAGAGAACTAGCGGGGACAATGAAAGAGACCCAGTACTTC	CSARELAGTMKETQYF
TRBV20-1	NA	13	TRBJ1-2	NA	TGCAGTGCGCCACCGTGGCAGCACTATGGCTACACCTTC	CSAPPWQHYGYTF
TRBV7-6	NA	15	TRBJ2-7	many	TGTGCCAGCAGCGCCCGCAGGGTAGGCTCCTACGAGCAGTACTTC	CASSARRVGSYEQYF
TRBV29-1	NA	11	TRBJ1-2	many	TGCAGCGTTGAAGATCAGGATGGCTACACCTTC	CSVEDQDGYTF
TRBV5-6	TRBD1	15	TRBJ2-5	NA	TGTGCCAGCAGCTTGGGACAGGGGGCTGATGAGACCCAGTACTTC	CASSLGQGADETQYF
TRBV4-1	NA	15	TRBJ1-5	many	TGCGCCAGCAGCGTCGGAAGCAATAGCAATCAGCCCCAGCATTTT	CASSVGSNSNQPQHF